This T cell receptor beta chain was observed in a study of shared clonotypes between healthy human individuals. The length of the CDR3 is 15 residues. The germline V gene has CDR1 MDHEN and CDR2 SYDVKM. Trimming took off 5 bases at V and 1 base at J, with 9 bases between the two ends. At the deep level, the assay was run. Each subset's genomic DNA was shared equally among a number of immunoSEQ plates. Amplification in unsorted PBMC replicate PCRs started from around 0.3 ug DNA, which equals 30,000 to 35,000 T cell genomes. It was on ten immunoSEQ deep assay plates that unsorted PBMC DNA was sequenced. Profiling relied on immunoSEQ multiplex PCR, and the TCRdb table lists in-frame clones only, not all of them. The sample includes hundreds of thousands of clones, roughly four fifths of them seen just once.

The chain combines TRBV28 with TRBJ2-6; no definite D call. Material: PBMCs. The sequence came from a middle-aged woman in good health. Some clones in this sample may be carry-over from other donors' samples. The CDR3 region has the DNA TGTGCCAGCAGTCGTGTAGTTTCTGGGGCCAACGTCCTGACTTTC. Amino acid sequence: CASSRVVSGANVLTF.